The 2 T cell receptor beta chains given below trace back to one sample, sequenced in a study of shared clonotypes between healthy human individuals. The method was immunoSEQ multiplex PCR; TCRdb's version includes in-frame clones alone and lacks a portion of them. The data show about 820,000 clones, with around 93% seen just once and less than 25% held by the top ten. Only CD45RO-negative cells positively selected for CCR7 counted as naive CD8 cells, so terminally differentiated effector memory CD45RA+ cells were excluded. The sample comprised naive CD8+ T cells sorted from blood. Every receptor here comes from a man aged 25-40 years in good health.

J is TRBJ2-7 and V is TRBV27; the D is unclear. The CDR3 sequence is 13 residues long. The germline V and J ends were trimmed by 6 bases and 9 bases, with 18 bases remaining between them. Germline CDR1 and CDR2: MNHEY and SMNVEV (reference sequence). CDR3 in DNA: TGTGCCAGCAGCCCGTTGGGGAACCACGGGCAGTACTTC. It encodes CASSPLGNHGQYF.

V is TRBV27 and J is TRBJ1-5, with a possible D match to TRBD1 (6 bases). Germline V gives CDR1 MNHEY, CDR2 SMNVEV (reference sequence). The CDR3 is 14 residues long. V lost 4 bases, J lost 6 bases, and 13 bases lay in between. The chain's CDR3 is CASSYRGLGQPQHF. The CDR3 bases are TGTGCCAGCAGTTATAGGGGGTTGGGTCAGCCCCAGCATTTT.